Listed below are T cell receptor beta chains from one sample, sequenced in a study of T cell responses to AZD1222 COVID-19 vaccine. Produced via immunoSEQ multiplex PCR; TCRdb's table is partial and in-frame only. The sample consists of about 180,000 clones, 87% of them appearing once. Specimen: peripheral blood, collected on day 0 of AZD1222 vaccination. These receptors all stem from an adult in good health. CDR3s include the opening cysteine and the closing phenylalanine or tryptophan.

v_gene: TRBV2; j_gene: TRBJ1-2; CDR3aa: CASSQDRGLGGYTF
v_gene: TRBV6-5; j_gene: TRBJ1-2; CDR3aa: CASSYTGLDPNYGYTF
v_gene: TRBV7-8; j_gene: TRBJ2-7; CDR3aa: CASSLVELGYEQYF
v_gene: TRBV16; j_gene: TRBJ1-5; CDR3aa: CASSLERDSYSNQPQHF
v_gene: TRBV7-9; j_gene: TRBJ2-1; CDR3aa: CASSPRGYYNEQFF
v_gene: TRBV19; j_gene: TRBJ1-1; CDR3aa: CASSRGTGNTEAFF
v_gene: TRBV30; j_gene: TRBJ2-7; CDR3aa: CAWRGGPYEQYF
v_gene: TRBV5-5; j_gene: TRBJ1-2; CDR3aa: CASSRTTGPRNYGYTF
v_gene: TRBV7-8; j_gene: TRBJ2-1; CDR3aa: CASSLSLIAGQPLFF
v_gene: TRBV15; j_gene: TRBJ2-5; CDR3aa: CATSGGLYETQYF
v_gene: TRBV30; j_gene: TRBJ1-1; CDR3aa: CAWGQGVSMNTEAFF
v_gene: TRBV10-1; j_gene: TRBJ1-5; CDR3aa: CASSRGGRNQPQHF
v_gene: TRBV18; j_gene: TRBJ2-1; CDR3aa: CASSPSRTSGRGFF
v_gene: TRBV30; j_gene: TRBJ2-2; CDR3aa: CAWKKQITGELFF
v_gene: TRBV5-1; j_gene: TRBJ2-3; CDR3aa: CASSSQAYTQYF
v_gene: TRBV7-9; j_gene: TRBJ2-5; CDR3aa: CASSFTDSQETQYF
v_gene: TRBV6-4; j_gene: TRBJ1-2; CDR3aa: CASSGQGGDFYGYTF
v_gene: TRBV3-1/TRBV3-2; j_gene: TRBJ2-7; CDR3aa: CASSHGTGDYEQYF
v_gene: TRBV5-8; j_gene: TRBJ2-3; CDR3aa: CASSLAQGAAWADTQYF
v_gene: TRBV18; j_gene: TRBJ1-3; CDR3aa: CASSRRGTGGQNTIYF
v_gene: TRBV29-1; j_gene: TRBJ1-3; CDR3aa: CSVEQGAGNTIYF
v_gene: TRBV11-2; j_gene: TRBJ1-2; CDR3aa: CASSLDHRSYGYTF
v_gene: TRBV5-6; j_gene: TRBJ1-4; CDR3aa: CASSFLPTATNEKLFF
v_gene: TRBV6-5; j_gene: TRBJ2-7; CDR3aa: CASSYPSGSDYEQYF
v_gene: TRBV7-8; j_gene: TRBJ1-1; CDR3aa: CASSPSTGAAEAFF
v_gene: TRBV5-4; j_gene: TRBJ1-3; CDR3aa: CASSSDRGDTIYF
v_gene: TRBV6-5; j_gene: TRBJ1-5; CDR3aa: CASSPSLTNQPQHF
v_gene: TRBV12-2; j_gene: TRBJ2-1; CDR3aa: CASRFHKLAAYNEQFF
v_gene: TRBV4-2; j_gene: TRBJ1-2; CDR3aa: CASSQGGSFYGYTF
v_gene: TRBV3-1/TRBV3-2; j_gene: TRBJ1-2; CDR3aa: CASSPLDRAPYGYTF
v_gene: TRBV9; j_gene: TRBJ2-1; CDR3aa: CASSVDPGRGLNEQFF
v_gene: TRBV27; j_gene: TRBJ2-7; CDR3aa: CASTPYAAQRGYEQYF
v_gene: TRBV2; j_gene: TRBJ1-5; CDR3aa: CASSETGIGSQPQHF
v_gene: TRBV6-5; j_gene: TRBJ1-1; CDR3aa: CASVLRRGTEAFF
v_gene: TRBV28; j_gene: TRBJ1-1; CDR3aa: CASRHPLMTEAFF
v_gene: TRBV27; j_gene: TRBJ1-5; CDR3aa: CASRTGLGNQPQHF
v_gene: TRBV5-1; j_gene: TRBJ2-7; CDR3aa: CASSLVGEQYF